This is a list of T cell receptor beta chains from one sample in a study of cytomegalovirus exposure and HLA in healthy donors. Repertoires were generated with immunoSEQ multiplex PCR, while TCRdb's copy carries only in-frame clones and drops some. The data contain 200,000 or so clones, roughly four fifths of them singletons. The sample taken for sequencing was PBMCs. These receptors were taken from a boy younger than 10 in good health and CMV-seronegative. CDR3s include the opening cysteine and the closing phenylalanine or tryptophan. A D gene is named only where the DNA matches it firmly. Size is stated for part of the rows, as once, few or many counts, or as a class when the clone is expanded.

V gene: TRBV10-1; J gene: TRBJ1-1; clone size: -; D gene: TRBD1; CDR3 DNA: TGCGCCAGCTCACCCTGCCGACTACAGGGACAGGGTTCAGGCACTGAAGCTTTCTTT; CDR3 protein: CASSPCRLQGQGSGTEAFF
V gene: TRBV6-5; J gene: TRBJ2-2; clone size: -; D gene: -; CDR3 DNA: TGTGCCAGCAGTTACTCTGCAGGGGTGACCGGGGAGCTGTTTTTT; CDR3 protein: CASSYSAGVTGELFF
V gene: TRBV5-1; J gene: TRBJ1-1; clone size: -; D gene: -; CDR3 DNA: TGCGCCAGCAGCTTCATGACTCTTAACACTGAAGCTTTCTTT; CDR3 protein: CASSFMTLNTEAFF
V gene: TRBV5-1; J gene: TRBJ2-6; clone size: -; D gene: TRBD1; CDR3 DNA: TGCGCCAGCAGCTTGGCCTGGCAGGGGGCGTCTGGGGCCAACGTCCTGACTTTC; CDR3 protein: CASSLAWQGASGANVLTF
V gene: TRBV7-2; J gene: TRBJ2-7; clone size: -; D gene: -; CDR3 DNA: TGTGCCAGCAGCCTCCTCCCAGGCGCCGAGCAGTACTTC; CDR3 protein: CASSLLPGAEQYF
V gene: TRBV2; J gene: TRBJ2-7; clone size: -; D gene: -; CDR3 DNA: TGTGCCAGCAGTGAGAGGAGAGGAGTTCCCTCCTACGAGCAGTACTTC; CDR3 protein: CASSERRGVPSYEQYF
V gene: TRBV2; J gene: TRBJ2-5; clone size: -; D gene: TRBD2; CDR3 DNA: TGTGCCAGCAGTGAAGGTGGGGGGGGAGAGACCCAGTACTTC; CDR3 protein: CASSEGGGGETQYF
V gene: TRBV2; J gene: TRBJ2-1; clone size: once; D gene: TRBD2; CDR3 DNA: TGTGCCAGCAGTAAGGGACTAGCGGGGCCTCTCAATGAGCAGTTCTTC; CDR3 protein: CASSKGLAGPLNEQFF
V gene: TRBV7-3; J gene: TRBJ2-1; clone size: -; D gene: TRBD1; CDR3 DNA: TGTGCCAGCAGCTTGTTTATGACAGGGAAAAACAATGAGCAGTTCTTC; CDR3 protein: CASSLFMTGKNNEQFF
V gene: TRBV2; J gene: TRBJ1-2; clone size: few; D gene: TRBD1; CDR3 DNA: TGTGCCAGTCGGTCTCACAGGGGCTCTAACTATGGCTACACCTTC; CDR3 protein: CASRSHRGSNYGYTF
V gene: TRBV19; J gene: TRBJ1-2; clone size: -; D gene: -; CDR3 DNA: TGTGCCAGTTGGGGGACACTGAACTATGGCTACACCTTC; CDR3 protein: CASWGTLNYGYTF
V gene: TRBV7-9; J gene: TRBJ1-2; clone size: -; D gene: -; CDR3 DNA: TGTGCCAGCAGCCCCGGGAGGGATTACTATGGCTACACCTTC; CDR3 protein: CASSPGRDYYGYTF
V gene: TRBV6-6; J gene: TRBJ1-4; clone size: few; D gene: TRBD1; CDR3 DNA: TGTGCCAGCAGTTATCCGGGACAGCCAGTGTTTTTT; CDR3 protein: CASSYPGQPVFF
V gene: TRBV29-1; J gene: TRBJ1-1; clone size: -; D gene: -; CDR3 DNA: TGCAGCGTGGGCGGACAGAACACTGAAGCTTTCTTT; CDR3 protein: CSVGGQNTEAFF
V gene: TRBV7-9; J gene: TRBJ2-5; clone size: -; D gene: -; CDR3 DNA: TGTGCCAGCAGCCAGGATGAGGAGACCCAGTACTTC; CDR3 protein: CASSQDEETQYF
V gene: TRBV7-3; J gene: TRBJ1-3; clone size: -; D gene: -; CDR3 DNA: TGTGCCAGCAGCCTGACTGGGGGGGGCACCGGAGGAAACACCATATATTTT; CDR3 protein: CASSLTGGGTGGNTIYF
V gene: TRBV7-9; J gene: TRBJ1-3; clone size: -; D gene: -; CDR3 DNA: TGTGCCAGCAGCCAGCGCGGGGAAAGCGGAAACACCATATATTTT; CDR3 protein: CASSQRGESGNTIYF
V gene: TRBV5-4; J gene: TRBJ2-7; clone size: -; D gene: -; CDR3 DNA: TGTGCCAGCAGCGTAGATTTGGGGGGATCCTACGAGCAGTACTTC; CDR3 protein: CASSVDLGGSYEQYF
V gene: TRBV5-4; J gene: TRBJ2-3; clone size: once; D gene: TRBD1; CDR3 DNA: TGTGCCAGCAGCCTAGATGCCGGGACAGGGGGCTTAAAAGATACGCAGTATTTT; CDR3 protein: CASSLDAGTGGLKDTQYF
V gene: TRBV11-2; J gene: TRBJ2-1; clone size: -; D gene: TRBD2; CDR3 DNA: TGTGCCAGCAGCTTAGATCGGGGGGATGAGCAGTTCTTC; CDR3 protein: CASSLDRGDEQFF
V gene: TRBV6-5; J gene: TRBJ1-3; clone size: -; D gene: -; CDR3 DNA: TGTGCCAGCACCCGACTTCCGGGGGGCGGAAACACCATATATTTT; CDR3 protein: CASTRLPGGGNTIYF
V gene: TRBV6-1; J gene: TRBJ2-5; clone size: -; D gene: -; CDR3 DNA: TGTGCCAGCAGTCAAGAAGGGGGGGCCGGATTATTCGCGAGGGAGACCCAGTACTTC; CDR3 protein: CASSQEGGAGLFARETQYF
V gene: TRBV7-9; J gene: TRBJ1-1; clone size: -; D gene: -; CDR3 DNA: TGTGCCAGCAGCTTAGACGGACAGCCAAACACTGAAGCTTTCTTT; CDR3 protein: CASSLDGQPNTEAFF
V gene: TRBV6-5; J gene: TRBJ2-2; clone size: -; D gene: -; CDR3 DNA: TGTGCCAGCAGTTACTCAGGCCCGAGGTCCGGGGAGCTGTTTTTT; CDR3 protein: CASSYSGPRSGELFF
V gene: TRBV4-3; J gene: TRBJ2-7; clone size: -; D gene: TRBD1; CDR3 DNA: TGCGCCAGCAGCCAAGAAGGGGGCCAGGGAGTCTACGAGCAGTACTTC; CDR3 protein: CASSQEGGQGVYEQYF
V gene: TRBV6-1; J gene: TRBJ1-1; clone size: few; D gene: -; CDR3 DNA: TGTGCCAGCAGTGAAGTCGGGGAGCTGAACACTGAAGCTTTCTTT; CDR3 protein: CASSEVGELNTEAFF
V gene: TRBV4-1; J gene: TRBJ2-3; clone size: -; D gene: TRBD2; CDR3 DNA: TGCGCCAGCAGCCAAGGCGTCGGGAGCGGGGCGTACCGAAGCACAGATACGCAGTATTTT; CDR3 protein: CASSQGVGSGAYRSTDTQYF
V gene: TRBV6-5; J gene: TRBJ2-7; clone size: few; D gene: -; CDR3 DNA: TGTGCCAGCAGTTACCTGATGGACAGTTACTACGAGCAGTACTTC; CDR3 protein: CASSYLMDSYYEQYF
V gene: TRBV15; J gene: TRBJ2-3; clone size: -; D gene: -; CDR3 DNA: TGTGCCACCAGCAGAGATCGACGAGGAGCGCAGTATTTT; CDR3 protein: CATSRDRRGAQYF
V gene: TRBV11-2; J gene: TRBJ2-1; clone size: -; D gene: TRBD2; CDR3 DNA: TGTGCCAGCAGCCCAAGCGGGGGGGCGTCCTACAATGAGCAGTTCTTC; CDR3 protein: CASSPSGGASYNEQFF
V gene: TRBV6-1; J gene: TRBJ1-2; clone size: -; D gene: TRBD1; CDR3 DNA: TGTGCCAGCAGTGAACAAGGCCAGGGGGATGGCTACACCTTC; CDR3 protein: CASSEQGQGDGYTF
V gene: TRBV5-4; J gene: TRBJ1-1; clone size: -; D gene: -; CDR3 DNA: TGTGCCAGCAGCTTTCCTACCAGGGGTCCCACTGAAGCTTTCTTT; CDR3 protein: CASSFPTRGPTEAFF
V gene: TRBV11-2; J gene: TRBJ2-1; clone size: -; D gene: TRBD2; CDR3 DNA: TGTGCCAGCAGTCGGACTAGCGGGGGGTACAATGAGCAGTTCTTC; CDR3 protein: CASSRTSGGYNEQFF
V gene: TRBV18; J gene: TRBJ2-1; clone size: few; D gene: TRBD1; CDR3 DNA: TGTGCCAGCTCACCGTCCCGGGACAGTTACAATGAGCAGTTCTTC; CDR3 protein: CASSPSRDSYNEQFF
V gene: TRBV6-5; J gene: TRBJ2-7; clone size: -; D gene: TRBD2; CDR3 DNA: TGTGCCAGTAACCCGGCTAGCGGCTCCTACGAGCAGTACTTC; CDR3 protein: CASNPASGSYEQYF
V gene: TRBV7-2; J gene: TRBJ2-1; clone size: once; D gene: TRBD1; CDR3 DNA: TGTGCCAGCAGCCCAATTCAGGGGACAGGTCTACAATATGAGCAGTTCTTC; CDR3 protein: CASSPIQGTGLQYEQFF
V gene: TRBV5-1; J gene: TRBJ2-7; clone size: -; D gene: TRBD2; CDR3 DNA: TGCGCCAGCAGCTTAAGCGGGAGGGGTCCCGGGGAGCAGTACTTC; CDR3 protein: CASSLSGRGPGEQYF
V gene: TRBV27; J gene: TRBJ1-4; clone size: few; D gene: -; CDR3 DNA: TGTGCCAGCAGAGGGGTGGTGGGTGAAAAACTGTTTTTT; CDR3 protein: CASRGVVGEKLFF
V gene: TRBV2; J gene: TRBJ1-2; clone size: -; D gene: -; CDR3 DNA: TGTGCCTACCCTCTTGGGGCCGGGTATGGCTACACCTTC; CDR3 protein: CAYPLGAGYGYTF
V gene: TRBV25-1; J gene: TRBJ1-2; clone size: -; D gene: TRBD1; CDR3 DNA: TGTGCCAGCAGTGAGACGGGACAGGGGGCTCGAGGCTACACCTTC; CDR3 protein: CASSETGQGARGYTF
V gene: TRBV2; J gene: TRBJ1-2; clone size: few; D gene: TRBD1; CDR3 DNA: TGTGCCAGCAGAAGGGACAGGGGGGAAGACTATGGCTACACCTTC; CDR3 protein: CASRRDRGEDYGYTF